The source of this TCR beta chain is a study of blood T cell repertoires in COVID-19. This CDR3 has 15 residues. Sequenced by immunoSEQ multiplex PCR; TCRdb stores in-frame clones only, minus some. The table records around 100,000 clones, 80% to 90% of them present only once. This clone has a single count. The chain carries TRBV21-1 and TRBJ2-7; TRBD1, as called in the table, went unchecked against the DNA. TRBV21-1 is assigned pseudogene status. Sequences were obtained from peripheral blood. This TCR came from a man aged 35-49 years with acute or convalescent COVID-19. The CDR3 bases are TGTGCCAGCAGCAAAACGGGACAGAACGAGACACAGCAGTACTTC. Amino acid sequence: CASSKTGQNETQQYF.